This record covers a single TCR beta chain. Per the original methods: Researchers report that nucleated cell counts were estimated from reference gene primer amplification. The assay was immunoSEQ multiplex PCR, and TCRdb's table has in-frame clones only and misses some. Clonal size and the V and J genes are those of that table, whereas D and trimming came from the DNA. The data hold 150,000 to 200,000 clones, with roughly 85% observed a single time. These data originate in a study of blood T cell repertoires in COVID-19. Study background: Whether acute or convalescent, the COVID-19 samples came from the United States, Italy and Spain. Sample material is recorded as cDNA or gDNA derived from T cells, B-cell-depleted T cells, or PBMCs.

Trimming removed 5 bases at V and 6 bases at J, with 14 bases between. This CDR3 region has 13 residues. What was sequenced was peripheral blood. The clonotype comes from a man in his 60s with active or convalescent COVID-19. V usage is TRBV12-3 or TRBV12-4 and J usage is TRBJ2-7, with a weak D call TRBD1 (6 bases). The CDR3 loop reads CASSGDGGGEQYF. In DNA form, the CDR3 reads TGTGCCAGCAGTGGGGATGGGGGCGGCGAGCAGTACTTC.